The 19 T cell receptor beta chains reported below all come from one sample, sequenced in a study of blood T cell repertoires in COVID-19. Data came from immunoSEQ multiplex PCR; TCRdb stores just in-frame clones and leaves some out. Of about 210,000 clones in the sample, approximately 91% were seen once. The sequenced sample consisted of peripheral blood. The receptors here all came from a man in his forties with acute or convalescent COVID-19.

V gene TRBV10-3 combines with J gene TRBJ2-7; D is unresolved. V gave up 0 bases and J gave up 3 bases, with 6 bases separating them. The length of the CDR3 is 13 residues. The germline gives CDR1 ENHRY, CDR2 SYGVKD. In nucleotides, the CDR3 is TGTGCCATCAGTGAGTCCCCGAGCTACGAGCAGTACTTC. It is translated as CAISESPSYEQYF.

As regards this clone: Other DNA sequences in this sample translate to the same CDR3. This CDR3 is CASSYSTGGQETQYF. DNA of the CDR3: TGTGCCAGCAGTTACTCCACAGGGGGCCAAGAGACCCAGTACTTC. The rearrangement joins TRBV6-5 to TRBJ2-5; 8 nucleotides agree with TRBD1. Looked up from germline, CDR1 is MNHEY and CDR2 is SVGAGI. Unmatched junction bases numbered 1, after V lost 0 bases and J lost 1 base. The CDR3 length is 15 residues.

The V gene is TRBV9, the J gene TRBJ1-1; D is possibly TRBD1 (6 bases). V was shortened by 0 bases and J by 9 bases, with 12 bases between the two germline ends. Germline V gene sequence: CDR1 SGDLS, CDR2 YYNGEE. The CDR3 is 13 residues long. This CDR3 is CASSVEGHSQAFF. The CDR3 region has the DNA TGTGCCAGCAGCGTAGAGGGACACTCGCAAGCTTTCTTT.

The chain joins TRBV7-3 to TRBJ2-2, with D tentatively TRBD1 (6 bases). The CDR3 runs 15 residues. V gave up 3 bases and J gave up 0 bases, with 8 bases separating them. Germline lookup yields CDR1 SGHTA and CDR2 FQGTGA. The CDR3 nucleotides are TGTGCCAGCAGCTTCGGGACACCGAACACCGGGGAGCTGTTTTTT. It specifies CASSFGTPNTGELFF. The full variable domain, its missing parts supplied by reference TRBV7-3 and TRBJ2-2, is GAGVSQTPSNKVTEKGKYVELRCDPISGHTALYWYRQSLGQGPEFLIYFQGTGAADDSGLPNDRFFAVRPEGSVSTLKIQRTERGDSAVYLCASSFGTPNTGELFFGEGSRLTVL.

This clone was recorded only once. Sequence at one end of the junction differs from germline and may be a read error. The sample contains more than one DNA sequence encoding this CDR3. The chain employs TRBV19 and TRBJ1-5, with 9 bases lining up with TRBD1. This CDR3 has 14 residues. Germline CDR1 reads LNHDA; CDR2 reads SQIVND (reference sequence). The DNA for the CDR3 is TGTGCCAGTAGTACTACAGGGGGCAACCAGCCCCAGCATTTT. Its translation is CASSTTGGNQPQHF.

The rearrangement joins TRBV7-2 to TRBJ2-2; D gene ambiguous. The CDR3 runs to 12 residues. Germline lookup yields CDR1 SGHTA and CDR2 FQGNSA. V was clipped by 4 bases and J by 8 bases, with 8 bases between them. CDR3 sequence reads: CASSSVMGELFF. For the CDR3, the DNA is TGTGCCAGCAGCTCAGTCATGGGGGAGCTGTTTTTT.

This sequence joins TRBV28 and TRBJ2-6; D call uncertain. This CDR3 contains 15 residues. Looked up from germline, CDR1 is MDHEN and CDR2 is SYDVKM. Trimming shortened V by 5 bases and J by 0 bases, and 8 bases separated the two germline ends. The CDR3, as DNA: TGTGCCAGCAGTGGCCGAAGCTCTGGGGCCAACGTCCTGACTTTC. Translation gives CASSGRSSGANVLTF.

This clone showed up just once. The gene calls are TRBV7-9 and TRBJ2-1; 14 bases are shared with TRBD2. The J segment lost 10 bases and the V segment lost 4 bases, leaving 6 bases of the junction unmatched. Germline V gene data show CDR1 as SEHNR and CDR2 as FQNEAQ (reference sequence). The CDR3 contains 15 residues. CDR3 sequence reads: CASSSSGLAGVEQFF. The CDR3 DNA is TGTGCCAGCAGCTCCTCGGGACTAGCGGGAGTGGAGCAGTTCTTC.

The CDR3 region is CASSPGITEAFF. CDR3 sequence (DNA): TGTGCCAGCAGTCCAGGGATTACTGAAGCTTTCTTT. The chain joins TRBV2 to TRBJ1-1; tentative D call: TRBD1 (5 bases). The CDR3 runs to 12 residues. V was pared by 5 bases and J by 5 bases, with 9 bases between. CDR1 and CDR2 from the germline V gene are SNHLY and FYNNEI.

This clone was recorded only once. The chain joins TRBV7-7 to TRBJ2-5, with 7 bases fitting TRBD1. The V segment lost 0 bases and the J segment 5 bases; nucleotides outside the gene matches: 6. Germline lookup yields CDR1 SSHAT and CDR2 FNYEAQ (reference sequence). There are 15 residues in the CDR3. DNA for the CDR3: TGTGCCAGCAGCTTAGCAGGGGGCATACAGGAGACCCAGTACTTC. This translates into CASSLAGGIQETQYF.

The V call is TRBV25-1, the J call TRBJ1-4, with TRBD1 as a possible D gene (6 bases). The ends were cut back, 6 bases at V and 5 bases at J, with 13 bases in the middle. The germline gives CDR1 MGHDK, CDR2 SYGVNS. CDR3 length: 14 amino acids. CDR3 bases: TGTGCCAGCAGCTCAGGGGCCCTAAATGAAAAACTGTTTTTT. Amino acid sequence: CASSSGALNEKLFF.

The CDR3 DNA sequence: TGTGCCAGCAGCCGTAACCCAGGTGCCTACGAGCAGTACTTC. It codes for CASSRNPGAYEQYF. This rearrangement joins TRBV7-9 to TRBJ2-7; D ambiguous. The CDR3 contains 14 residues. From germline, CDR1 is SEHNR and CDR2 FQNEAQ (reference sequence). V was pared by 5 bases and J by 2 bases, with 13 bases between.

The rearrangement joins TRBV27 to TRBJ2-1; the D gene is possibly TRBD1 (5 bases). V gave up 2 bases and J gave up 9 bases, with 14 bases separating them. This CDR3 has 14 amino acids. The germline V gene has CDR1 MNHEY and CDR2 SMNVEV (reference sequence). The CDR3 coding sequence is TGTGCCAGCAGTTTAAACAGGCTGACGGGTGAGCAGTTCTTC. This gives the protein CASSLNRLTGEQFF.

This clone showed up just once. This chain links TRBV7-9 with TRBJ1-4, with unresolved D. The germline CDR1 and CDR2 sequences are SEHNR and FQNEAQ (reference sequence). CDR3 size: 14 residues. V lost 1 base and J 4 bases, leaving 7 bases between the germline ends. The CDR3 region is CASSLERINEKLFF. The CDR3 DNA is TGTGCCAGCAGCTTAGAGAGAATTAATGAAAAACTGTTTTTT.

The chain is built from TRBV5-8 and TRBJ2-7, with D possibly being TRBD1 (5 bases). Germline CDR1 SGHTS, CDR2 YDEGEE. The V end was cut by 4 bases, the J end by 1 base, with 12 bases between. This CDR3 region has 14 residues. In DNA form, the CDR3 reads TGTGCCAGCAGCCGCGGACAACGGTCCTACGAGCAGTACTTC. It codes for CASSRGQRSYEQYF.

The V gene is TRBV11-2, the J gene TRBJ2-3; 10 bases map to TRBD2. CDR1 is SGHAT and CDR2 is FQNNGV in the germline V gene. Germline trimming cut 2 bases from V and 4 bases from J; bases unmatched to any gene: 9. The CDR3 sequence is 17 residues long. The CDR3 bases are TGTGCCAGCAGCTTACGTCTAGCTAGCGGGGGTGCAGATACGCAGTATTTT. It codes for CASSLRLASGGADTQYF. The full variable domain, with the rest looked up from reference TRBV11-2 and TRBJ2-3, is EAGVAQSPRYKIIEKRQSVAFWCNPISGHATLYWYQQILGQGPKLLIQFQNNGVVDDSQLPKDRFSAERLKGVDSTLKIQPAKLEDSAVYLCASSLRLASGGADTQYFGPGTRLTVL.

About this clone itself: Other DNA sequences in this specimen translate into the identical CDR3. The chain couples TRBV7-9 to TRBJ1-2; 8 nucleotides align to TRBD1. The CDR3 contains 15 residues. CDR1 is SEHNR, CDR2 FQNEAQ, per germline (reference sequence). V trimming: 5 bases; J trimming: 2 bases; junction bases outside the gene matches: 7. CDR3 sequence (DNA): TGTGCCAGCAGCCCCAGGACAGGGCAGAACTATGGCTACACCTTC. Encoded protein: CASSPRTGQNYGYTF.

This clone appeared once. The chain uses TRBV14 and TRBJ2-3; 9 bases map to TRBD2. V trimming: 2 bases; J trimming: 3 bases; junction bases outside the gene matches: 12. This CDR3 contains 18 residues. The germline CDR1 and CDR2 sequences are SGHDN and FVKESK. In DNA form, the CDR3 reads TGTGCCAGCAGCCAACCGTGGACTAGCGTAGACGGGACAGATACGCAGTATTTT. Translating gives CASSQPWTSVDGTDTQYF.

The table lists this clone with a count of one. The rearrangement joins TRBV3-1 (or the pseudogene TRBV3-2) to TRBJ2-1; D remains unclear. The germline V gene has CDR1 LGHDT and CDR2 YNNKEL (reference sequence). Trimming took 2 bases from V and 0 from J, leaving 14 bases between them. This CDR3 is built from 17 residues. The CDR3 here is CASSQPPATNSYNEQFF. The CDR3 nucleotides read TGTGCCAGCAGCCAACCCCCCGCTACCAACTCCTACAATGAGCAGTTCTTC.